The following is a T cell receptor (beta chain) sequence with its context. Its antigen is still unknown. At one end the junction does not follow the germline gene, possibly because of a read error. Looked up from germline, CDR1 is SGHVS and CDR2 is FQNEAQ. This CDR3 comprises 16 residues. Each CDR3 protein is one row after TCRdb ran MiXCR on the PCR reads. This sample carries roughly 30,000 distinct CDR3 sequences, under 60% of them seen once, and the ten largest clones take 20% to 25%. This sample was included in a study of esophageal squamous cell carcinoma under preoperative chemotherapy. Whole-study context: Both tumor-infiltrating lymphocytes and peripheral blood T cells had their TCR repertoires profiled. Overall study results and limits: Abundant clones tended to shrink rather than expand after paclitaxel-nedaplatin. After treatment, tumor-infiltrating lymphocytes apparently came partly from blood T cells.

Stated time point: after preoperative PTX-NDP chemotherapy. Before surgery, patients were given preoperative paclitaxel-nedaplatin chemotherapy. This material was acquired from a patient given preoperative chemotherapy. The receptor was derived from a human donor with esophageal squamous cell carcinoma. The donor label of this sample is uncertain. The chain is built from TRBV7-8 and TRBJ2-4; a weak D match, TRBD2 (7 bases). The CDR3 bases are TGTGCCAGCCGCGACCTGGGGGGGGGGGCCAAAAACATGCAGTACTTC. Amino acid sequence: CASRDLGGGAKNMQYF. Full variable domain (remainder filled in from reference TRBV7-8 and TRBJ2-4): GAGVSQSPRYKVAKRGQDVALRCDPISGHVSLFWYQQALGQGPEFLTYFQNEAQLDKSGLPSDRFFAERPEGSVSTLKIQRTQQEDSAVYLCASRDLGGGAKNMQYFGAGTRLSVL.